The 29 T cell receptor beta chains reported below all come from one sample, sequenced in a study of blood T cell repertoires in COVID-19. Using immunoSEQ multiplex PCR, the repertoire was profiled, and TCRdb retains in-frame clones only, with some absent. The sample lists about 110,000 clones, 76% occurring once. Material: peripheral blood. The origin of the receptors is a woman over 75 with acute or convalescent COVID-19.

This clone came up a few times. The V and J genes are TRBV7-2 and TRBJ1-6, with D possibly matching TRBD1 (6 bases). Trimming took off 2 bases at V and 14 bases at J, with 16 bases between the two ends. The CDR3 has 14 residues. The germline V gene encodes CDR1 SGHTA and CDR2 FQGNSA. The CDR3 region has the DNA TGTGCCAGCAGCTTAAACTCTTCTGGGGACACCCTCCACTTT. Protein sequence: CASSLNSSGDTLHF. Based on the CDR3 plus reference TRBV7-2 and TRBJ1-6, the full variable domain is GAGVSQSPSNKVTEKGKDVELRCDPISGHTALYWYRQSLGQGLEFLIYFQGNSAPDKSGLPSDRFSAERTGGSVSTLTIQRTQQEDSAVYLCASSLNSSGDTLHFGNGTRLTVT.

The V and J genes are TRBV6-5 and TRBJ1-2; 7 bases line up with TRBD1. V gave up 6 bases and J gave up 7 bases; unmatched junction bases: 5. Germline V gives CDR1 MNHEY, CDR2 SVGAGI. The CDR3 consists of 12 residues. CDR3 amino acids: CASSGTAGGYTF. DNA for the CDR3: TGTGCCAGCAGCGGGACAGCGGGTGGCTACACCTTC.

The V call is TRBV28, the J call TRBJ1-1; 9 nucleotides line up with TRBD1. CDR3 length: 13 amino acids. J gave up 1 base and V 8 bases, and 2 bases lay outside the gene matches. Germline CDR1 reads MDHEN; CDR2 reads SYDVKM. The CDR3 here is CASLQGANTEAFF. The CDR3 region has the DNA TGTGCCAGCCTACAGGGGGCGAACACTGAAGCTTTCTTT.

The V gene is TRBV7-2, the J gene TRBJ1-4; D uncertain. The V end was cut by 3 bases, the J end by 7 bases, with 15 bases between. This CDR3 contains 15 residues. Germline CDR1 is SGHTA and CDR2 is FQGNSA. The CDR3 DNA reads as TGTGCCAGCAGCTTTTGGATGGAAGGCGGTGAAAAACTGTTTTTT. This sequence encodes CASSFWMEGGEKLFF.

CDR3 protein: CATPAEADLDNQPQHF. CDR3 coding DNA: TGTGCCACTCCAGCCGAGGCAGACTTAGACAATCAGCCCCAGCATTTT. The V gene is TRBV28, the J gene TRBJ1-5; no clear D. V gave up 10 bases and J gave up 3 bases, with 22 bases separating them. This CDR3 has 16 residues. Germline CDR1 is MDHEN and CDR2 is SYDVKM. Filled out from reference TRBV28 and TRBJ1-5, the complete variable domain reads DVKVTQSSRYLVKRTGEKVFLECVQDMDHENMFWYRQDPGLGLRLIYFSYDVKMKEKGDIPEGYSVSREKKERFSLILESASTNQTSMYLCATPAEADLDNQPQHFGDGTRLSIL.

The V gene is TRBV4-1, the J gene TRBJ1-5, with D hard to call. Trimming took 0 bases from V and 7 from J, leaving 19 bases between them. Germline V lookup: CDR1 MGHRA, CDR2 YSYEKL. CDR3 length: 17 amino acids. CDR3 coding DNA: TGCGCCAGCAGCCAAGAACCCGTAACGGGGAGGAAACAGCCCCAGCATTTT. It is translated as CASSQEPVTGRKQPQHF.

This sequence joins TRBV14 and TRBJ1-3; maybe TRBD1 (6 bases). Looked up from germline, CDR1 is SGHDN and CDR2 is FVKESK. V lost 1 base to trimming and J lost 1 base, with 17 bases between them. The CDR3 is 18 amino acids. The CDR3 sequence: CASSQVSAGGGSGNTIYF. The CDR3 DNA reads TGTGCCAGCAGCCAAGTCTCGGCGGGAGGGGGATCTGGAAACACCATATATTTT.

V and J are TRBV18 and TRBJ2-3, with D possibly being TRBD2 (5 bases). This CDR3 comprises 14 residues. Trimming left V 0 bases short and J 1 base short, with 5 bases between. Germline lookup yields CDR1 KGHSH and CDR2 LQKENI. DNA of the CDR3: TGTGCCAGCTCACCACCGCGGGGCACAGATACGCAGTATTTT. Translating gives CASSPPRGTDTQYF. Full variable domain (remainder filled in from reference TRBV18 and TRBJ2-3): NAGVMQNPRHLVRRRGQEARLRCSPMKGHSHVYWYRQLPEEGLKFMVYLQKENIIDESGMPKERFSAEFPKEGPSILRIQQVVRGDSAAYFCASSPPRGTDTQYFGPGTRLTVL.

This chain connects TRBV7-8 to TRBJ1-5; possible D gene TRBD1, 5 bases. CDR1 is SGHVS, CDR2 FQNEAQ, per germline. With 5 bases removed from V and 0 bases from J, the gap between germline ends came to 14 bases. The CDR3 extends over 16 amino acids. CDR3 DNA sequence: TGTGCCAGCAGCCCGACAGAGGATTATAGCAATCAGCCCCAGCATTTT. It specifies CASSPTEDYSNQPQHF.

This chain connects TRBV19 to TRBJ2-7, with 9 bases that match TRBD1. Trimming removed 4 bases from V and 1 base from J; junction bases left unmatched: 11. Per the germline V gene, CDR1 is LNHDA and CDR2 is SQIVND (reference sequence). The CDR3 spans 17 residues. The CDR3 DNA reads as TGTGCCAGTAGTAGAAAGACCGGGACAGGGACTTCCTACGAGCAGTACTTC. Residues: CASSRKTGTGTSYEQYF.

The chain recombines TRBV10-3 with TRBJ2-7; the match to TRBD2 covers 12 bases. The CDR3 is made up of 13 amino acids. Germline values: CDR1 ENHRY, CDR2 SYGVKD. After removal of 11 bases from V and 6 bases from J, the junction contained 8 bases not matched to a gene. The CDR3 bases are TGTGCCGTTACTAGCGGGAGGTCCGCCGAGCAGTACTTC. Encoded protein: CAVTSGRSAEQYF.

This rearrangement joins TRBV5-1 to TRBJ1-2; TRBD1 agrees at 8 bases. The CDR3 has 13 residues. CDR1 SGHRS and CDR2 YFSETQ come from the germline V gene. J lost 6 bases, V lost 3 bases, and 4 bases had no gene match. In DNA form, the CDR3 reads TGCGCCAGCAGCTCACAGGGGGAGCATGGCTACACCTTC. Its translation: CASSSQGEHGYTF. Using reference TRBV5-1 and TRBJ1-2 for the parts outside the CDR3, the full variable domain is KAGVTQTPRYLIKTRGQQVTLSCSPISGHRSVSWYQQTPGQGLQFLFEYFSETQRNKGNFPGRFSGRQFSNSRSEMNVSTLELGDSALYLCASSSQGEHGYTFGSGTRLTVV.

The chain links TRBV19 to TRBJ1-4, with D unresolved. V gave up 8 bases and J gave up 1 base, with 8 bases separating them. The CDR3 consists of 13 residues. Germline V CDR1 and CDR2: LNHDA, SQIVND (reference sequence). The CDR3 is CASSPLTNEKLFF. In DNA form, the CDR3 reads TGTGCCAGTTCTCCTCTAACTAATGAAAAACTGTTTTTT.

This chain connects TRBV5-1 to TRBJ2-1; 9 nucleotides align to TRBD2. Germline V lookup: CDR1 SGHRS, CDR2 YFSETQ. The CDR3 contains 13 residues. The trim removed 2 bases at V and 9 bases at J, leaving 3 bases unmatched. The CDR3 here is CASSFGREGEQFF. The CDR3 bases are TGCGCCAGCAGCTTCGGGCGGGAGGGTGAGCAGTTCTTC.

The chain has TRBV6-5 and TRBJ2-2; the match to TRBD1 covers 9 bases. This CDR3 has 14 residues. Germline CDR1 is MNHEY and CDR2 is SVGAGI. The chain's CDR3 is CASGTGSVTGELFF. CDR3 DNA sequence: TGTGCTTCCGGGACAGGGTCCGTCACCGGGGAGCTGTTTTTT.

The rearrangement joins TRBV29-1 to TRBJ1-2, with D possibly TRBD1 on 6 matching bases. Germline CDR1 is SQVTM and CDR2 is ANQGSEA. V shed 6 bases and J shed 8 bases, with 25 bases lying between them. The CDR3 is 15 residues long. CDR3 bases: TGCAGCGTAACAACAGGGTCCGGGGCGCTTGGCGGCTACACCTTC. Residues: CSVTTGSGALGGYTF.

This rearrangement joins TRBV24-1 to TRBJ2-5; 9 nucleotides agree with TRBD1. There are 15 residues in the CDR3. In germline, CDR1 is KGHDR, CDR2 SFDVKD. Losses at the gene ends were 6 bases for V and 3 bases for J; bases not matched to a gene: 7. The CDR3 sequence is CATSKGTGFEETQYF. CDR3 sequence (DNA): TGTGCCACCAGTAAAGGGACAGGGTTCGAAGAGACCCAGTACTTC.

The chain is built from TRBV19 and TRBJ1-1; possibly TRBD1 for D (5 bases). The germline V gene has CDR1 LNHDA and CDR2 SQIVND (reference sequence). The CDR3 loop spans 14 amino acids. Trimming left V 5 bases short and J 0 bases short, with 10 bases between. In nucleotides, the CDR3 is TGTGCCAGTAGTTATGACAGAATGAACACTGAAGCTTTCTTT. It encodes CASSYDRMNTEAFF.

The chain has TRBV29-1 and TRBJ2-3; 7 bases agree with TRBD1. Germline CDR1 SQVTM, CDR2 ANQGSEA. J gave up 1 base and V 5 bases, and 12 bases lay outside the gene matches. The CDR3 is 16 amino acids. CDR3 loop: CSVPPGQAWGTDTQYF. The CDR3 DNA sequence: TGCAGCGTTCCCCCAGGACAGGCCTGGGGCACAGATACGCAGTATTTT.

This sequence joins TRBV7-2 and TRBJ1-5; D is ambiguous. Germline values: CDR1 SGHTA, CDR2 FQGNSA. The V and J ends lost 5 bases and 0 bases respectively, with 20 bases between them. CDR3 size: 18 residues. The DNA of the CDR3 is TGTGCCAGCAGCCCAGGCGGGTCCGGCAGCTATAGCAATCAGCCCCAGCATTTT. This sequence encodes CASSPGGSGSYSNQPQHF.

This clone was found once. The rearrangement uses TRBV3-1 (or the pseudogene TRBV3-2) and TRBJ2-3; the D is unclear. Germline V lookup: CDR1 LGHDT, CDR2 YNNKEL (reference sequence). The CDR3 has 13 amino acids. V was cut by 2 bases and J by 2 bases, with 5 bases left in between. This CDR3 is CASSQSFTDTQYF. The CDR3 region has the DNA TGTGCCAGCAGCCAATCCTTCACAGATACGCAGTATTTT.

The chain recombines TRBV30 with TRBJ2-7; TRBD2 is a possible D gene (5 bases). Germline V gives CDR1 GTSNPN, CDR2 SVGIG (reference sequence). Trimming cost V 1 base and J 3 bases, with 10 bases left between them. The length of the CDR3 is 13 residues. CDR3 residues: CAWSAGIYYEQYF. DNA for the CDR3: TGTGCCTGGAGTGCGGGAATCTACTACGAGCAGTACTTC. The full variable domain, rest sourced from reference TRBV30 and TRBJ2-7, is SQTIHQWPATLVQPVGSPLSLECTVEGTSNPNLYWYRQAAGRGLQLLFYSVGIGQISSEVPQNLSASRPQDRQFILSSKKLLLSDSGFYLCAWSAGIYYEQYFGPGTRLTVT.

This chain links TRBV11-3 with TRBJ2-1; a weak D match, TRBD1 (5 bases). This CDR3 is built from 16 residues. V dropped 5 bases and J dropped 2 bases, with 16 bases sitting between them. CDR1 and CDR2 (germline): SGHNT, YENEEA. DNA of the CDR3: TGTGCCAGCAGCCCTAGTCAGGGTGGCGCCTACAATGAGCAGTTCTTC. Protein: CASSPSQGGAYNEQFF.

The chain carries TRBV19 and TRBJ2-3; D is possibly TRBD1 (5 bases). CDR1 LNHDA and CDR2 SQIVND come from the germline V gene (reference sequence). The V gene lost 6 bases and the J gene lost 7 bases, with 8 bases spanning the gap. The CDR3 runs to 11 residues. The CDR3 DNA sequence: TGTGCCAGTAGGAGACAGCATACGCAGTATTTT. Translating gives CASRRQHTQYF.

This sequence joins TRBV9 and TRBJ1-4, with D tentatively TRBD1 (6 bases). Trimming removed 0 bases from V and 7 bases from J, with 13 bases in between. Germline CDR1 and CDR2: SGDLS and YYNGEE. The CDR3 runs to 15 residues. In DNA form, the CDR3 reads TGTGCCAGCAGCGTAGGATGGGGGCGGGTTGAAAAACTGTTTTTT. Its translation is CASSVGWGRVEKLFF. The whole variable domain, filled in from reference TRBV9 and TRBJ1-4, reads DSGVTQTPKHLITATGQRVTLRCSPRSGDLSVYWYQQSLDQGLQFLIQYYNGEERAKGNILERFSAQQFPDLHSELNLSSLELGDSALYFCASSVGWGRVEKLFFGSGTQLSVL.

This sequence joins TRBV11-2 and TRBJ1-4; weak D call: TRBD1 (6 bases). This CDR3 region has 15 residues. CDR1 is SGHAT and CDR2 is FQNNGV in the germline V gene. V was pared by 5 bases and J by 11 bases, with 21 bases between. The CDR3 nucleotides read TGTGCCAGCAGCCGAGAGGGGACATCGCTACGGAAACTGTTTTTT. As protein: CASSREGTSLRKLFF.

This clone was observed a few times. V is TRBV27 and J is TRBJ2-7, with 7 bases matching TRBD1. This CDR3 region has 14 residues. V was pared by 5 bases and J by 0 bases, with 4 bases of the junction left unmatched. The germline gives CDR1 MNHEY, CDR2 SMNVEV (reference sequence). The CDR3 loop is CASSPDRRSYEQYF. In DNA form, the CDR3 reads TGTGCCAGCAGTCCGGACAGGCGCTCCTACGAGCAGTACTTC.

The chain joins TRBV6-1 to TRBJ2-5; D ambiguous. Trimming pared 3 bases from V and 2 bases from J, leaving 7 bases between. Looked up from germline, CDR1 is MNHNS and CDR2 is SASEGT. This CDR3 comprises 13 residues. The CDR3 DNA sequence: TGTGCCAGCAGTGAGTGGAGACAAGAGACCCAGTACTTC. This codes for CASSEWRQETQYF.

CDR3 protein: CASSPNGQGHQPQHF. DNA of the CDR3: TGTGCCAGCAGCCCCAATGGACAGGGCCATCAGCCCCAGCATTTT. The V gene is TRBV3-1 (or the pseudogene TRBV3-2), the J gene TRBJ1-5; 8 nucleotides align to TRBD1. From germline, CDR1 is LGHDT and CDR2 YNNKEL (reference sequence). The junction had 7 bases not matched to a gene; V was cut back by 4 bases and J by 5 bases. This CDR3 is 15 amino acids long.